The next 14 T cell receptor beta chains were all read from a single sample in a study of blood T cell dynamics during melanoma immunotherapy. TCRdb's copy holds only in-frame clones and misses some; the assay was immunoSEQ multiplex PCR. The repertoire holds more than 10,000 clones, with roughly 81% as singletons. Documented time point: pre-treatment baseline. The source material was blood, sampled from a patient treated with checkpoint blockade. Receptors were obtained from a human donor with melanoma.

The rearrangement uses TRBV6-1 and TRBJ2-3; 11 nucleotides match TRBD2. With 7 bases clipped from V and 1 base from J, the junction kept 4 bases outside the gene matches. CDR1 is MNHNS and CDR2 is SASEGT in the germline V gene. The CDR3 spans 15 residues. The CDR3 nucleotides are TGTGCCAGCAATAAACTAGCGGGGGGCACAGATACGCAGTATTTT. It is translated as CASNKLAGGTDTQYF.

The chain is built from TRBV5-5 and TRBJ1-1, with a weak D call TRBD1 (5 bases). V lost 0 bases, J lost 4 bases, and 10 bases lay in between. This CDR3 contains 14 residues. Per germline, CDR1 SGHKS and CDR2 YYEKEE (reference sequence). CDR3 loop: CASSLERRGTEAFF. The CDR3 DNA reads TGTGCCAGCAGCTTGGAGAGAAGGGGCACTGAAGCTTTCTTT. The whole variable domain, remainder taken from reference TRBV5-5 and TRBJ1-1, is DAGVTQSPTHLIKTRGQQVTLRCSPISGHKSVSWYQQVLGQGPQFIFQYYEKEERGRGNFPDRFSARQFPNYSSELNVNALLLGDSALYLCASSLERRGTEAFFGQGTRLTVV.

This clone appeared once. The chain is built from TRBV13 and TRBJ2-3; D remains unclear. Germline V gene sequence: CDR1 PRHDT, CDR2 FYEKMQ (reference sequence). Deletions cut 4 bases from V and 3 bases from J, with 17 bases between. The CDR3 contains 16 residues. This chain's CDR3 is CASSSPDLSATDTQYF. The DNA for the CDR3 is TGTGCCAGCAGCTCCCCGGATCTGAGTGCGACAGATACGCAGTATTTT.

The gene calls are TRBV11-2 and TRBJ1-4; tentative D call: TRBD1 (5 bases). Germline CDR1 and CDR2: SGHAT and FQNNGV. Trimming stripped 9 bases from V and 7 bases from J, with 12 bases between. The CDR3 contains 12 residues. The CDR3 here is CARSRVGEKLFF. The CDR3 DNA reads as TGTGCCAGATCCAGGGTGGGTGAAAAACTGTTTTTT.

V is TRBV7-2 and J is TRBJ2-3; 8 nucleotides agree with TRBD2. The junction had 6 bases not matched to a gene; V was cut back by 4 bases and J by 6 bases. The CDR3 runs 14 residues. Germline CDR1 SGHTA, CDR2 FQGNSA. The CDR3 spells CASSSGGGLDTQYF. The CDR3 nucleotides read TGTGCCAGCAGCTCCGGGGGGGGTCTCGATACGCAGTATTTT. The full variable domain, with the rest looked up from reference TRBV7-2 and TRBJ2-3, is GAGVSQSPSNKVTEKGKDVELRCDPISGHTALYWYRQSLGQGLEFLIYFQGNSAPDKSGLPSDRFSAERTGGSVSTLTIQRTQQEDSAVYLCASSSGGGLDTQYFGPGTRLTVL.

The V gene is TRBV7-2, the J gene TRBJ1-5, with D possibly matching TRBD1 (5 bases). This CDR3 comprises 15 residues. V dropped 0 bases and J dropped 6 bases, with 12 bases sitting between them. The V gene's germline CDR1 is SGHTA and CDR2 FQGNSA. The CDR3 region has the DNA TGTGCCAGCAGCTTAGCGGTCCAGGGCGGTCAGCCCCAGCATTTT. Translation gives CASSLAVQGGQPQHF.

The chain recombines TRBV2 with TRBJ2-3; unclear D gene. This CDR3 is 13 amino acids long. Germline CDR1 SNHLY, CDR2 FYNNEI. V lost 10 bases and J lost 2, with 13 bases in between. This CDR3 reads CAINPVYTDTQYF. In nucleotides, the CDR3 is TGTGCCATCAACCCGGTTTACACAGATACGCAGTATTTT. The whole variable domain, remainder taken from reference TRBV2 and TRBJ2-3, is EPEVTQTPSHQVTQMGQEVILRCVPISNHLYFYWYRQILGQKVEFLVSFYNNEISEKSEIFDDQFSVERPDGSNFTLKIRSTKLEDSAMYFCAINPVYTDTQYFGPGTRLTVL.

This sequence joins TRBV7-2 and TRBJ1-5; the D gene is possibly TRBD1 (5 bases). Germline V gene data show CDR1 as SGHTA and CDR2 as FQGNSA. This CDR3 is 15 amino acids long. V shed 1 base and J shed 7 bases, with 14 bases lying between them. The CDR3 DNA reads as TGTGCCAGCAGCTTAGGGGCCAGGGCCCAGCAGCCCCAGCATTTT. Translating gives CASSLGARAQQPQHF.

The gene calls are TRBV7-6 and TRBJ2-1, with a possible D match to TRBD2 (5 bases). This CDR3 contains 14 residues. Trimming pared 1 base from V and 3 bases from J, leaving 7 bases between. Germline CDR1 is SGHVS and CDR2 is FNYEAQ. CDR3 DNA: TGTGCCAGCAGCTTAGGGAGCGGCTACAATGAGCAGTTCTTC. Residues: CASSLGSGYNEQFF.

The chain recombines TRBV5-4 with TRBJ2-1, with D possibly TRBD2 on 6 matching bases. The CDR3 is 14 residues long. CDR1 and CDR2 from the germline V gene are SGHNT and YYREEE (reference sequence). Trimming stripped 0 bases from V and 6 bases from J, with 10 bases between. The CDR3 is CASSLGLGGNEQFF. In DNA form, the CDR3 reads TGTGCCAGCAGCTTGGGACTGGGGGGCAATGAGCAGTTCTTC.

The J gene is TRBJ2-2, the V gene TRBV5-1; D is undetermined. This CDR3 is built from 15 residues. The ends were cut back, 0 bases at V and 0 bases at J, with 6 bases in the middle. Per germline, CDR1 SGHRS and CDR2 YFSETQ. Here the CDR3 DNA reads TGCGCCAGCAGCTTGGAGGGCACGAACACCGGGGAGCTGTTTTTT. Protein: CASSLEGTNTGELFF.

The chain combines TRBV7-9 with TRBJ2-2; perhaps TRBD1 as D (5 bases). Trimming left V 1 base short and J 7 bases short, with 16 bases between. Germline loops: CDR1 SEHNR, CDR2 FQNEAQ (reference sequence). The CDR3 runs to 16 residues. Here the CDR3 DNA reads TGTGCCAGCAGCTTAGACCGGACACGGTCGCGCGGGGAGCTGTTTTTT. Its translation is CASSLDRTRSRGELFF.

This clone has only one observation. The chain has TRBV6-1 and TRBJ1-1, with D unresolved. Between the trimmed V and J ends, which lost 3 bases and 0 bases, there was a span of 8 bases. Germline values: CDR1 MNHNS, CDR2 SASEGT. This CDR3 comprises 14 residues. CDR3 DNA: TGTGCCAGCAGTGAGGGCAGGTTGAACACTGAAGCTTTCTTT. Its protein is CASSEGRLNTEAFF.

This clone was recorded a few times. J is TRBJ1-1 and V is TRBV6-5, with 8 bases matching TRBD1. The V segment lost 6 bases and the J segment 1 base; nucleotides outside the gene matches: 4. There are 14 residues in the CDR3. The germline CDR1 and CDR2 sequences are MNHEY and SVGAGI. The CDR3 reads CASSLGQGNTEAFF. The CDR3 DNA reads TGTGCCAGCAGCCTCGGACAGGGGAACACTGAAGCTTTCTTT.